Below, one T cell receptor (beta chain) is given with its context. This clone's antigen is unknown. Qualities for individual bases were not recorded, and no much larger clone is one base off. This specimen comes from a study of regulatory T cells in long-lasting Graves disease (dated by TCRdb to about 2021). In terms of the full investigation: Newly diagnosed Graves' disease patients had taken antithyroid drugs for less than 3 months. This study used TCR sequencing and RNA sequencing of peripheral blood to compare persistent Graves' disease patients against newly diagnosed Graves' disease patients. The study was conducted in China and was registered as a clinical trial. A total of about 35 samples underwent TCR sequencing, from about 13 patients with persistent Graves' disease and some 20 patients with newly diagnosed Graves' disease. Overall results and qualifications from the work: Persistent patients shared more public clonotypes among themselves (around 3,000) than newly diagnosed patients did (about 900). Compared with newly diagnosed patients, patients with persistent Graves' disease had lower TCR Shannon entropy and fewer highly expanded clones, which suggests clonal expansion. Only the TCR beta chain was sequenced and analyzed. Peripheral blood alone was examined, since thyroid tissue, which constituted the primary lesion, could not be accessed. The authors noted that the small sample size was a limitation that may lower accuracy.

To prepare the library, multiplex PCR was applied. The instrument given in TCRdb is Illumina HiSeq 4000. To build TCR beta libraries, CDR3 regions were amplified by Arm-PCR using iRepertoire HTBI primers. Before sequencing, the PCR products went through gel purification. In the source study's methods: Gene usage analysis of CDR3 amino acid clonotypes relied on the roughly 60 TRBV and about 15 TRBJ segments identified across samples. Filtered high-quality paired reads were merged into contigs using COPE and FqMerger. BLAST was used to align contigs to the IMGT TRBV, TRBD and TRBJ reference genes, and CDR3 was defined following IMGT. Clonotypes above 0.1% frequency were classified as highly expanded clones. Shannon entropy served as the measure of repertoire diversity, while the Gini coefficient captured V-J evenness. A clonotype found in more than one individual was treated as public. Using fastp at Q25 and MiXCR, TCRdb reprocessed the public reads and kept productive beta chains. Duplicate CDR3 protein sequences are folded into a single record with the most common DNA and genes. TCRdb's processing, not the authors', yielded these V and J calls. The sample records approximately 390,000 distinct CDR3 sequences, around 15% of which are singletons. Together, the top ten hold around 20% of the sample.

The time point label, read with the paper, signifies: newly diagnosed GD, antithyroid drugs for less than 3 months. RNA was extracted from PBMCs in TRIzol for both TCR sequencing and RNA sequencing. The diagnosis of Graves' disease followed American Thyroid Association guidelines. The patients came from an endocrinology department in Xi'an, China. From each patient, around 9.3 milliliters of peripheral blood was collected into an EDTA anticoagulant tube. Ficoll Paque Plus density gradient separation was used to isolate PBMCs, and no additional T cell sorting was done. RNA quality was checked with an Agilent 2100 Bioanalyzer and agarose gel, and concentration with a NanoDrop 2000. This same sample was also taken into another study, of T cells in Graves' hyperthyroidism and ophthalmopathy. The second source states: Graves' hyperthyroidism was defined as stable when no progression to ophthalmopathy occurred over 18 months of follow-up. The hyperthyroidism patients were between 18 and 65 years old and newly diagnosed, with a disease duration of less than 2 months. The study excluded patients with uncontrolled infections, other autoimmune diseases, pregnancy or lactation. Diagnoses relied on clinical symptoms, serum thyroxine and TRAb, thyroid ultrasound and orbital computed tomography. A first-round RT-PCR of the TCR CDR3 used the HTBI primer set with the Qiagen OneStep RT-PCR kit. Most expanded thyroid clonotypes (frequency above 0.001) were also detected in blood, a finding suggesting that blood repertoires may reflect thyroid immune responses. A model built on a 13 V-J signature distinguished ophthalmopathy from stable hyperthyroidism, reaching 85% to 90% sensitivity and around 82% specificity in cross-validation and 80%/75% in testing. In validation, the model predicted progression to ophthalmopathy a median of about 6 months before onset, with roughly 70% sensitivity and just under 75% specificity. A discovery cohort of fewer than 110 patients, 43 with Graves' ophthalmopathy and 57 with stable Graves' hyperthyroidism, was used to find distinguishing TCR V-J signatures. Prospective prediction of ophthalmopathy was tested in an independent validation cohort of 18 to 20 hyperthyroidism patients and 15 to 17 patients who later progressed to ophthalmopathy. The 100 discovery patients were divided at random into training and test sets in a 7:3 ratio. Thyroid tissue and blood T-cell repertoires from more than five Graves' hyperthyroidism patients were also compared in the study. Once sampling was done, hyperthyroidism patients were given methimazole at a starting dose of 30 mg daily, whereas ophthalmopathy patients were given high-dose intravenous methylprednisolone. Libraries were constructed in a second round of multiplex PCR, after which size selection and purification were carried out. Sequencing of the libraries was done on an Illumina HiSeq2000 using paired-end 100 bp reads. SOAPnuke was used to process the raw data, with reads discarded if the reads contained adapters or uncalled bases, had a mean Phred below 15, or lacked an exact constant-primer or identifier match. COPE v1.2.5 was used to merge high-quality paired reads, and clonotypes were defined as unique nucleotide sequences. MiTCR v1.1 was used to align clonotypes to the IMGT TRBV, TRBD and TRBJ reference segments. The analysis included only V-J combinations with a frequency above 0.0001, which together covered about 99% of the repertoires. The TCS score was defined as F50 (clonal expansion) divided by E x V (chaos), with BLOSUM62-based TCRdist calculated between CDR3 peptides within each V-J. Welch's t-statistics and random forest reduced around 510 V-J features to fewer than 15, which were used in a naive Bayes classifier (R e1071). Sample size was not statistically predetermined, and investigators were not blinded to group allocation. TCR Vbeta CDR3 sequencing of approximately 140 peripheral blood samples (under 45 ophthalmopathy, approximately 80 hyperthyroidism and around 17 progressor patients) is reported in the paper.

Sequences were derived from peripheral blood mononuclear cells (PBMCs), sampled at new diagnosis, from a patient treated with antithyroid drugs. This clonotype was obtained from a woman under 30 with Graves disease. Donor details come from another sample of the same person, matched by shared clones.

The nucleotides read TGTGCCAGCAGCTTATCTGGCAGTCCTTGGGAAAAACTGTTTTTT. Translated, it gives CASSLSGSPWEKLFF. Rearrangement joined TRBV7-9 to TRBJ1-4; the D gene assignment is ambiguous. At the junction V is shortened by 2 bases and J by 8 bases, with 15 bases in between. From its cysteine to its phenylalanine, the CDR3 spans 15 amino acids. Only the CDR3 region is kept as DNA, spanning 45 bases read in frame from base 1. In the germline V gene (reference sequence), CDR1 corresponds to SEHNR and CDR2 to FQNEAQ.